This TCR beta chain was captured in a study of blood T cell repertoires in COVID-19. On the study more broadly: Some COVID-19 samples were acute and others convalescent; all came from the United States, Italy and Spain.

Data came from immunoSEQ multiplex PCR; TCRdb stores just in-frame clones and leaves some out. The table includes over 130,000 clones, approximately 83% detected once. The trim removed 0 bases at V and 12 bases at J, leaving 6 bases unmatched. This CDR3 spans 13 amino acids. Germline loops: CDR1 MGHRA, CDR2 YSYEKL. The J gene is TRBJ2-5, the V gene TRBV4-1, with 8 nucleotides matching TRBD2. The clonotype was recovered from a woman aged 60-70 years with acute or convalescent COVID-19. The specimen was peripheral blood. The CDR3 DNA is TGCGCCAGCAGCCAAGATCGGGGACTAGAGGAGTACTTC. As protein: CASSQDRGLEEYF.